This entry describes one T cell receptor (beta chain). Its antigen is not known. CDR3 length: 16 amino acids. Trimming took 0 bases from V and 3 from J, leaving 14 bases between them. Germline V gives CDR1 SGHVS, CDR2 FNYEAQ. This sample was included in a study of cytomegalovirus exposure and HLA in healthy donors. Findings of the study overall: Later on, analysis showed that most CMV-associated TCR beta chains appeared to be HLA-restricted.

Primers: 60 Vbeta forward and 13 Jbeta reverse. TCRdb's copy holds only in-frame clones and misses some; the assay was immunoSEQ multiplex PCR. The profile shows more than 95,000 clones, 76% of them singletons. The receptor was derived from a woman aged 18-35 years in good health and CMV-seropositive. The sequenced material came from PBMCs. The rearrangement links TRBV7-6 to TRBJ1-1; D may be TRBD1 (5 bases). This CDR3 reads CASSLAERGWDTEAFF. The CDR3 DNA reads as TGTGCCAGCAGCTTAGCCGAAAGGGGTTGGGACACTGAAGCTTTCTTT.